This TCR beta chain was retrieved from a study of blood T cell repertoires in COVID-19. In the study overall: The origin of the acute and convalescent COVID-19 samples was the United States, Italy and Spain. PBMCs, B-cell-depleted T cells, or T cells provided the cDNA or gDNA that made up the material.

Authors' processing steps: Amplification of reference gene primers was used by the study to estimate nucleated cell counts. Profiled with immunoSEQ multiplex PCR; TCRdb holds only in-frame clones, not every one. Clone size and the V and J calls come from that table; the DNA yielded D and trimming. The sample yields about 96,000 clones, roughly 90% seen once. This CDR3 has 14 amino acids. J was trimmed by 6 bases and V by 2 bases; bases with no gene match: 5. Germline V gene data show CDR1 as LGHDT and CDR2 as YNNKEL (reference sequence). Patients in Seattle were enrolled during active infection, then followed longitudinally.

The clonotype was recovered from a human donor with COVID-19, enrolled during active disease. The donor label of this sample is uncertain. The sample taken for sequencing was peripheral blood. This chain links TRBV3-1 (or the pseudogene TRBV3-2) with TRBJ1-2; 8 bases are shared with TRBD1. This CDR3 is CASSQYRGLDGYTF. CDR3 sequence (DNA): TGTGCCAGCAGCCAATACAGGGGGTTGGATGGCTACACCTTC.